These 13 T cell receptor beta chains were all obtained from the same sample, sequenced in a study of cytomegalovirus exposure and HLA in healthy donors. In the PCR, 60 Vbeta and 13 Jbeta primers were used. Produced via immunoSEQ multiplex PCR; TCRdb's table is partial and in-frame only. The sample contains tens of thousands of clones, approximately 80% of which appear only once. The sample taken for sequencing was PBMCs. The receptors come from a man in his sixties or seventies in good health and CMV-seropositive.

This clone was detected only a few times. One junction end disagrees with the germline gene, perhaps due to a read error. V gene TRBV7-6 combines with J gene TRBJ2-7; TRBD1 might be the D (6 bases). CDR3 size: 12 residues. CDR1 and CDR2 (germline): SGHVS, FNYEAQ. The CDR3 is CASSLSRDTVFF. The CDR3 nucleotides are TGTGCCAGCAGCTTATCCCGGGACACTGTTTTCTTC.

The chain has TRBV5-1 and TRBJ2-7; D unclear. V was shortened by 4 bases and J by 5 bases, with 7 bases between the two germline ends. Germline-derived CDR1 and CDR2 are SGHRS and YFSETQ. This CDR3 contains 11 residues. The CDR3 sequence is CASSVRDEQYF. Here the CDR3 DNA reads TGCGCCAGCAGCGTGCGCGACGAGCAGTACTTC.

This chain connects TRBV9 to TRBJ1-2; D is ambiguous. Trimming pared 4 bases from V and 4 bases from J, leaving 14 bases between. The CDR3 covers 14 residues. The germline V gene encodes CDR1 SGDLS and CDR2 YYNGEE. The CDR3 loop reads CASSLGGPLYGYTF. CDR3 nucleotides: TGTGCCAGCAGCTTGGGAGGGCCCCTCTATGGCTACACCTTC.

The chain couples TRBV6-5 to TRBJ1-1, with no clear D. Trimming removed 0 bases at V and 0 bases at J, with 11 bases between. This CDR3 comprises 16 residues. Germline CDR1 MNHEY, CDR2 SVGAGI. The CDR3 region has the DNA TGTGCCAGCAGTTACTCGTCAGGCCGCATGAACACTGAAGCTTTCTTT. It yields the protein CASSYSSGRMNTEAFF.

The chain is built from TRBV28 and TRBJ1-5; 8 nucleotides align to TRBD1. CDR3 length: 16 residues. The germline V gene has CDR1 MDHEN and CDR2 SYDVKM. The V and J ends lost 8 bases and 6 bases, in that order; junction bases with no gene match: 15. Here the CDR3 reads CASAVGVQGDRQPQHF. In DNA form, the CDR3 reads TGTGCCAGCGCCGTTGGCGTACAGGGGGATCGTCAGCCCCAGCATTTT.

The chain is built from TRBV6-5 and TRBJ2-7; maybe TRBD2 (5 bases). The CDR3 extends over 14 amino acids. The germline V and J ends were trimmed by 5 bases and 5 bases, with 16 bases remaining between them. The V gene's germline CDR1 is MNHEY and CDR2 SVGAGI. CDR3 bases: TGTGCCAGCAGTCCCCTAGAGGGAATCCACGAGCAGTACTTC. As protein: CASSPLEGIHEQYF.

This clone showed up just a few times. The J gene is TRBJ2-6, the V gene TRBV10-3; no definite D call. The CDR3 length is 13 residues. V shed 10 bases and J shed 0 bases, with 7 bases lying between them. Germline loops: CDR1 ENHRY, CDR2 SYGVKD. The CDR3 nucleotides read TGTGCCACCAAGAGCTCTGGGGCCAACGTCCTGACTTTC. As protein: CATKSSGANVLTF.

This clone was recorded a few times. The rearrangement uses TRBV9 and TRBJ2-5; D is possibly TRBD1 (5 bases). CDR1 SGDLS and CDR2 YYNGEE come from the germline V gene. V was pared by 0 bases and J by 5 bases, with 11 bases between. This CDR3 has 14 amino acids. As DNA, the CDR3 is TGTGCCAGCAGCGTAGATCAGGGTCGTGAGACCCAGTACTTC. Encoded protein: CASSVDQGRETQYF.

V gene TRBV30 combines with J gene TRBJ1-3; tentatively, D is TRBD1 (5 bases). CDR1 is GTSNPN, CDR2 SVGIG, per germline (reference sequence). This CDR3 is 13 amino acids long. Trimming pared 6 bases from V and 4 bases from J, leaving 13 bases between. The CDR3 protein is CACSTGPGNTIYF. The CDR3 DNA sequence: TGTGCCTGTTCAACAGGACCGGGAAACACCATATATTTT.

The chain is built from TRBV15 and TRBJ2-5; perhaps TRBD1 as D (6 bases). Germline CDR1 and CDR2: LNHNV and YYDKDF (reference sequence). V lost 3 bases and J lost 2, with 13 bases in between. The length of the CDR3 is 15 residues. CDR3 nucleotide sequence: TGTGCCACCAGCAGGGTGCGGCAGGGGCAAGAGACCCAGTACTTC. It is translated as CATSRVRQGQETQYF.

The rearrangement links TRBV7-6 to TRBJ1-2; 7 positions agree with TRBD1. CDR3 length: 15 amino acids. V was clipped by 2 bases and J by 7 bases; unmatched bases: 10. Germline V gene sequence: CDR1 SGHVS, CDR2 FNYEAQ. Here the CDR3 DNA reads TGTGCCAGCAGCTTAACTTATGAGGGGGCCCTTGGCTACACCTTC. Its protein product is CASSLTYEGALGYTF.

J is TRBJ2-2 and V is TRBV6-4; 14 positions agree with TRBD2. The ends lost 9 bases at V and 6 bases at J; junction bases unmatched: 6. CDR1 and CDR2 (germline): MRHNA, SNTAGT. The CDR3 loop spans 15 amino acids. The CDR3 spells CARSTSGRAAGELFF. CDR3 sequence (DNA): TGTGCCAGGTCGACTAGCGGGAGGGCTGCCGGGGAGCTGTTTTTT.

This clone was detected a few times. The chain is built from TRBV6-6 and TRBJ1-1; 7 positions agree with TRBD1. Germline V gives CDR1 MNHNY, CDR2 SVGAGI (reference sequence). The length of the CDR3 is 14 residues. V lost 5 bases and J lost 4; bases outside the gene matches: 7. CDR3 coding DNA: TGTGCCAGCAGTCCTAGACAGGGCGGCACTGAAGCTTTCTTT. Translation gives CASSPRQGGTEAFF.